A single sample gave rise to the 20 T cell receptor beta chains below, sequenced in a study of cytomegalovirus exposure and HLA in healthy donors. Assay: immunoSEQ multiplex PCR; the TCRdb copy retains only in-frame clones and omits some. This sample has around 140,000 clones; around nine tenths occur once, and the top ten carry 8.5% to 9.5%. Sequenced: PBMCs. Every receptor here comes from a man aged 18 to 29 in good health and CMV-seropositive.

This rearrangement joins TRBV29-1 to TRBJ1-1; the D gene is possibly TRBD1 (5 bases). The CDR3 is 12 residues long. CDR1 SQVTM and CDR2 ANQGSEA come from the germline V gene. V was pared by 6 bases and J by 0 bases, with 8 bases between. CDR3 protein: CSVAGLNTEAFF. CDR3 bases: TGCAGCGTCGCAGGGCTGAACACTGAAGCTTTCTTT.

The V call is TRBV5-4, the J call TRBJ1-1; D may be TRBD1 (6 bases). From germline, CDR1 is SGHNT and CDR2 YYREEE (reference sequence). This CDR3 contains 15 residues. V was cut by 9 bases and J by 3 bases, with 21 bases left in between. CDR3 coding DNA: TGTGCCAACCCACCTGTCTGGACAGCGGACACTGAAGCTTTCTTT. It codes for CANPPVWTADTEAFF.

The chain is built from TRBV25-1 and TRBJ2-1, with TRBD2 identical over 8 bases. V lost 6 bases, J lost 5 bases, and 6 bases stayed unmatched. This CDR3 is built from 14 residues. CDR1 MGHDK and CDR2 SYGVNS come from the germline V gene. CDR3 protein: CASSLSRGDNEQFF. The CDR3 bases are TGTGCCAGCAGCCTCTCGCGGGGGGACAATGAGCAGTTCTTC.

This clone occurred a few times. The gene calls are TRBV7-2 and TRBJ1-6, with 8 bases identical to TRBD1. The CDR3 covers 14 residues. Per the germline V gene, CDR1 is SGHTA and CDR2 is FQGNSA. After removal of 2 bases from V and 11 bases from J, the junction contained 5 bases not matched to a gene. The DNA of the CDR3 is TGTGCCAGCAGCTTATACAGGGGGTTGGCACCCCTCCACTTT. Translated: CASSLYRGLAPLHF.

The V call is TRBV6-1, the J call TRBJ1-1; maybe TRBD1 (6 bases). The CDR3 spans 13 residues. V was clipped by 4 bases and J by 1 base, with 7 bases between them. Germline-derived CDR1 and CDR2 are MNHNS and SASEGT. In DNA form, the CDR3 reads TGTGCCAGCAGTGCGACAGGGAACACTGAAGCTTTCTTT. Encoded protein: CASSATGNTEAFF.

The chain carries TRBV9 and TRBJ2-7; D perhaps matches TRBD1 (6 bases). The length of the CDR3 is 15 residues. CDR1 and CDR2 (germline): SGDLS, YYNGEE. Trimming removed 3 bases from V and 3 bases from J, with 16 bases in between. In DNA, the CDR3 is TGTGCCAGCAGCGCCACCTCGACAGGAGGCTACGAGCAGTACTTC. This codes for CASSATSTGGYEQYF. Full variable domain (rest looked up from reference TRBV9 and TRBJ2-7): DSGVTQTPKHLITATGQRVTLRCSPRSGDLSVYWYQQSLDQGLQFLIQYYNGEERAKGNILERFSAQQFPDLHSELNLSSLELGDSALYFCASSATSTGGYEQYFGPGTRLTVT.

The chain employs TRBV6-1 and TRBJ1-1; TRBD1 aligns across 8 bases. This CDR3 region has 16 residues. V lost 4 bases to trimming and J lost 0 bases; unmatched junction nucleotides: 7. Per the germline V gene, CDR1 is MNHNS and CDR2 is SASEGT. CDR3 in amino acids: CASSVTGGRMNTEAFF. Written as DNA, the CDR3 is TGTGCCAGCAGTGTTACAGGGGGACGGATGAACACTGAAGCTTTCTTT.

The chain couples TRBV5-6 to TRBJ2-7, with TRBD1 matching 9 bases. The CDR3 loop spans 18 amino acids. Germline V gene lookup returns CDR1 SGHDT and CDR2 YYEEEE. The V segment lost 4 bases and the J segment 3 bases; nucleotides outside the gene matches: 17. The CDR3 DNA reads as TGTGCCAGCAGCCCAAAAAAAGGACAGGGGAGAACTTTCTACGAGCAGTACTTC. Its translation: CASSPKKGQGRTFYEQYF.

The chain couples TRBV6-5 to TRBJ1-1, with 7 bases aligning to TRBD1. The CDR3 runs to 14 residues. V gave up 6 bases and J gave up 1 base; unmatched junction bases: 5. Germline CDR1 MNHEY, CDR2 SVGAGI. CDR3 sequence reads: CASRMGQTNTEAFF. CDR3 nucleotides: TGTGCCAGCAGAATGGGACAGACGAACACTGAAGCTTTCTTT.

The V call is TRBV6-5, the J call TRBJ1-1; possible D gene TRBD1, 5 bases. The germline CDR1 and CDR2 sequences are MNHEY and SVGAGI. This CDR3 spans 16 amino acids. The V and J ends lost 2 bases and 5 bases respectively, with 18 bases between them. For the CDR3, the DNA is TGTGCCAGCAGTTACGGGGGGTCGAGGAAAATGACTGAAGCTTTCTTT. Amino acid sequence: CASSYGGSRKMTEAFF.

The rearrangement uses TRBV11-2 and TRBJ2-7; tentative D call: TRBD2 (5 bases). Looked up from germline, CDR1 is SGHAT and CDR2 is FQNNGV. Between the trimmed V and J ends, which lost 1 base and 3 bases, there was a span of 16 bases. This CDR3 is built from 16 residues. The CDR3: CASSLVPGRADYEQYF. For the CDR3, the DNA is TGTGCCAGCAGCTTAGTTCCGGGAAGAGCAGACTACGAGCAGTACTTC.

The genes are TRBV9 and TRBJ2-1, with D unresolved. V shed 0 bases and J shed 0 bases, with 10 bases lying between them. The CDR3 covers 16 residues. The germline V gene has CDR1 SGDLS and CDR2 YYNGEE. The DNA of the CDR3 is TGTGCCAGCAGCGTAGACGGCGGAAGCTCCTACAATGAGCAGTTCTTC. This sequence encodes CASSVDGGSSYNEQFF. Drawing the rest from reference TRBV9 and TRBJ2-1, the complete variable domain is DSGVTQTPKHLITATGQRVTLRCSPRSGDLSVYWYQQSLDQGLQFLIQYYNGEERAKGNILERFSAQQFPDLHSELNLSSLELGDSALYFCASSVDGGSSYNEQFFGPGTRLTVL.

The count of this clone is one. This rearrangement joins TRBV13 to TRBJ2-7; 9 positions match TRBD1. From germline, CDR1 is PRHDT and CDR2 FYEKMQ (reference sequence). CDR3 length equals 15 residues. After removal of 4 bases from V and 2 bases from J, the junction contained 6 bases not matched to a gene. The CDR3 DNA sequence: TGTGCCAGCAGCTCATCGGACAGGGGAGCCTACGAGCAGTACTTC. Encoded protein: CASSSSDRGAYEQYF.

The chain couples TRBV4-1 to TRBJ2-7; TRBD1 matches 7 bases. This CDR3 is built from 16 residues. After removal of 3 bases from V and 12 bases from J, the junction contained 20 bases not matched to a gene. In germline, CDR1 is MGHRA, CDR2 YSYEKL. The CDR3 spells CASSQWVGTVSQRRYF. The CDR3 DNA is TGCGCCAGCAGCCAGTGGGTAGGGACAGTCTCCCAACGGCGGTACTTC.

The gene calls are TRBV11-2 and TRBJ2-7, with 8 bases lining up with TRBD1. The CDR3 covers 15 residues. V was pared by 1 base and J by 0 bases, with 2 bases of the junction left unmatched. CDR1 is SGHAT, CDR2 FQNNGV, per germline. The CDR3 DNA is TGTGCCAGCAGCTTAGCTGGACAGGGCTCCTACGAGCAGTACTTC. Its protein product is CASSLAGQGSYEQYF.

This sequence joins TRBV14 and TRBJ2-1; 10 positions agree with TRBD2. This CDR3 is built from 16 residues. V trimming: 5 bases; J trimming: 6 bases; junction bases outside the gene matches: 10. Germline V gene lookup returns CDR1 SGHDN and CDR2 FVKESK. The CDR3, as DNA: TGTGCCAGCAGCGCACTGGTAGCGGGGGGCCGCAATGAGCAGTTCTTC. This encodes CASSALVAGGRNEQFF.

The chain is built from TRBV6-5 and TRBJ1-6; D is uncertain. The CDR3 is 13 residues long. Germline CDR1 and CDR2: MNHEY and SVGAGI. Trimming took 2 bases from V and 11 from J, leaving 10 bases between them. The CDR3 protein is CASSYTYPPPLHF. DNA for the CDR3: TGTGCCAGCAGTTACACCTACCCCCCACCCCTCCACTTT.

The gene calls are TRBV7-6 and TRBJ1-4, with D perhaps matching TRBD1 (5 bases). Trimming took off 5 bases at V and 3 bases at J, with 16 bases between the two ends. CDR3 length: 16 amino acids. Germline loops: CDR1 SGHVS, CDR2 FNYEAQ. CDR3 sequence (DNA): TGTGCCAGCAGCCCCCAGGGTTGGCGGTCTAATGAAAAACTGTTTTTT. Translation gives CASSPQGWRSNEKLFF.

This clone came up once. The V and J genes are TRBV6-1 and TRBJ2-7; D possibly corresponds to TRBD2 (5 bases). Germline CDR1 is MNHNS and CDR2 is SASEGT. Trimming took off 6 bases at V and 0 bases at J, with 12 bases between the two ends. The CDR3 has 14 amino acids. As DNA, the CDR3 is TGTGCCAGCAGGAGTCGGAGGAGCTCCTACGAGCAGTACTTC. Protein sequence: CASRSRRSSYEQYF.

The chain joins TRBV5-1 to TRBJ2-3; 7 bases agree with TRBD1. J was trimmed by 1 base and V by 1 base; bases with no gene match: 3. The CDR3 runs 15 residues. Germline V gives CDR1 SGHRS, CDR2 YFSETQ. The CDR3 spells CASSLWQGGTDTQYF. The CDR3 nucleotides read TGCGCCAGCAGCTTGTGGCAGGGGGGCACAGATACGCAGTATTTT. Looking up the rest from reference TRBV5-1 and TRBJ2-3 gives the full variable domain: KAGVTQTPRYLIKTRGQQVTLSCSPISGHRSVSWYQQTPGQGLQFLFEYFSETQRNKGNFPGRFSGRQFSNSRSEMNVSTLELGDSALYLCASSLWQGGTDTQYFGPGTRLTVL.